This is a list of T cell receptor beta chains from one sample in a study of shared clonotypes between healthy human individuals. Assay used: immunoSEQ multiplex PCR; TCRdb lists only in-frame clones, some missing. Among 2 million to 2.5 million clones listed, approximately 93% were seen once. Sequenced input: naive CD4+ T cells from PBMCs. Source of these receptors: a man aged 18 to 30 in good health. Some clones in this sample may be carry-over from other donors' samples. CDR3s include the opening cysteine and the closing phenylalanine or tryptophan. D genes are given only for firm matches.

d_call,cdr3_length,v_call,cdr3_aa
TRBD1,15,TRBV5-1,CASSLNRGSSYEQYF
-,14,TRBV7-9,CASSPGSAYNEQFF
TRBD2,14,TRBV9,CASSASGGTGELFF
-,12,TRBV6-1,CASERGSYEQYF
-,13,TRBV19,CASSRVGSQPQHF
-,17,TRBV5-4,CASSLYSGHRANYGYTF
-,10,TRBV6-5,CASSTETQYF
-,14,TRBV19,CASSNVRGRETQYF
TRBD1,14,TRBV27,CASSPRQGSTEAFF
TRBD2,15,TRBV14,CASSHGLAGGSEQFF
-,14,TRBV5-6,CASSLEGFGNTIYF
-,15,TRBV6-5,CASSYTGDSTDTQYF
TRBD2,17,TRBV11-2,CASSGGGLAAFSYEQYF